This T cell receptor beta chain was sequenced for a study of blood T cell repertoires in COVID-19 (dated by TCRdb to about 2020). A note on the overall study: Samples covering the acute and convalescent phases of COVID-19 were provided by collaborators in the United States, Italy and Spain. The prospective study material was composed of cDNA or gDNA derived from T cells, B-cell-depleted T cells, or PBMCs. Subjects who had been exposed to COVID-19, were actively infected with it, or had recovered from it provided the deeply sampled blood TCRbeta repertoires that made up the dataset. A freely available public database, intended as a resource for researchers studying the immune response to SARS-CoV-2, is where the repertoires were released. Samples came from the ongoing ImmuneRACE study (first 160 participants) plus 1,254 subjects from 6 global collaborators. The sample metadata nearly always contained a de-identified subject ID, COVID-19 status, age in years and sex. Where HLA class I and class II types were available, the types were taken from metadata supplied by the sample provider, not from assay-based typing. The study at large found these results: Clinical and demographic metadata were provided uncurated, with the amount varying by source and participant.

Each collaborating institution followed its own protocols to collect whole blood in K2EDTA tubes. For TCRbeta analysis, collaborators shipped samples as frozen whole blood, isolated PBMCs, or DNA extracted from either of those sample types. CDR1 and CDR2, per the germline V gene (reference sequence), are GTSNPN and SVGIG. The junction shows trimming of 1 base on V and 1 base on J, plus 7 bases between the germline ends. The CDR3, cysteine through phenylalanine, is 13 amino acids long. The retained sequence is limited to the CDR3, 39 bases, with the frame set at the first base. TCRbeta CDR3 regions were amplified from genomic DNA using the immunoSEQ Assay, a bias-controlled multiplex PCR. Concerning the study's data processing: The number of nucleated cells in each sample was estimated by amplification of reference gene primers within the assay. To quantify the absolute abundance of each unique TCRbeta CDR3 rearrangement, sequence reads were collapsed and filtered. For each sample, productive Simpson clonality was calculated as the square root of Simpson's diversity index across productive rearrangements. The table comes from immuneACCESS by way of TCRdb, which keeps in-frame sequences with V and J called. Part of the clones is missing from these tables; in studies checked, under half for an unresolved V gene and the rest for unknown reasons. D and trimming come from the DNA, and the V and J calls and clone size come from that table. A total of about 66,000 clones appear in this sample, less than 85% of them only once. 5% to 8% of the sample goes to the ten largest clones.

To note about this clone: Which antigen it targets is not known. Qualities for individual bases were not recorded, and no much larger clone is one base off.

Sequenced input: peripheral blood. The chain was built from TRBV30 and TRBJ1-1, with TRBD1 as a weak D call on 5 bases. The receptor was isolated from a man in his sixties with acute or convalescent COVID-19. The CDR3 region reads CAWSGQGNTEAFF. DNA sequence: TGTGCCTGGAGTGGGCAGGGGAACACTGAAGCTTTCTTT.